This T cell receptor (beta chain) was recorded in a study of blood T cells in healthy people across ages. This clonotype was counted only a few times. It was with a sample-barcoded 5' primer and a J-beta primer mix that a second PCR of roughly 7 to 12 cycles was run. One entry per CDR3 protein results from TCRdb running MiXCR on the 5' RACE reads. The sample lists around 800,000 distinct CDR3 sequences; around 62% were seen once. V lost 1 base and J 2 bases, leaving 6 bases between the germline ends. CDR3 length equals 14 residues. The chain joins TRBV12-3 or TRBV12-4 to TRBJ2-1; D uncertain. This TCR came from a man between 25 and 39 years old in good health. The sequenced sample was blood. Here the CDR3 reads CASSLESAYNEQFF. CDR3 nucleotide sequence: TGTGCCAGCAGTTTAGAAAGTGCCTACAATGAGCAGTTCTTC.